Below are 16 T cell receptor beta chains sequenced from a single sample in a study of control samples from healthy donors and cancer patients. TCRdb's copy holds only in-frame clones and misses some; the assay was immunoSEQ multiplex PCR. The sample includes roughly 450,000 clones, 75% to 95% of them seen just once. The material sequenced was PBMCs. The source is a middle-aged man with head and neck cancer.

The CDR3 coding sequence is TGTGCCAGCAGTGAGCACACAAACACCGGGGAGCTGTTTTTT. Protein product: CASSEHTNTGELFF. V and J are TRBV2 and TRBJ2-2; D gene unclear. The V end was cut by 3 bases, the J end by 2 bases, with 7 bases between. Looked up from germline, CDR1 is SNHLY and CDR2 is FYNNEI. CDR3 length: 14 amino acids.

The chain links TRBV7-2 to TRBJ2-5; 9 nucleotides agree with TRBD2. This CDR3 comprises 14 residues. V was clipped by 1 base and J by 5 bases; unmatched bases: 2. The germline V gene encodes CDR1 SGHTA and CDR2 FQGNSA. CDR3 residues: CASSLVAGGETQYF. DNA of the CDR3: TGTGCCAGCAGCTTAGTGGCGGGGGGGGAGACCCAGTACTTC.

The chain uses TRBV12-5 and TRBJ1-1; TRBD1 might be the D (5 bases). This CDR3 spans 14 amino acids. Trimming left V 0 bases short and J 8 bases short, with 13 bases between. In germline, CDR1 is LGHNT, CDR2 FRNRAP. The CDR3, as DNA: TGTGCTAGTGGTTTGGTAGACCAGGGAAGGGAAGCTTTCTTT. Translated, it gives CASGLVDQGREAFF.

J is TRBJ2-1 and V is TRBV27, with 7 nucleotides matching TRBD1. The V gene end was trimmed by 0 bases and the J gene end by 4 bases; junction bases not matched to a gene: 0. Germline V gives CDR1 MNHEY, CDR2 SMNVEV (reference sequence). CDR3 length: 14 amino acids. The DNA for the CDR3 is TGTGCCAGCAGTTTATCGGACAGGTACAATGAGCAGTTCTTC. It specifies CASSLSDRYNEQFF.

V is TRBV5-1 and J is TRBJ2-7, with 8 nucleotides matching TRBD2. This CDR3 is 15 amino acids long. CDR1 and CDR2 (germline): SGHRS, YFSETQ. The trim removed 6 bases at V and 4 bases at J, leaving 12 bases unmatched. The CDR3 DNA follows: TGCGCCAGCACCCCTATCGGGGGGGCTTCATACGAGCAGTACTTC. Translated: CASTPIGGASYEQYF.

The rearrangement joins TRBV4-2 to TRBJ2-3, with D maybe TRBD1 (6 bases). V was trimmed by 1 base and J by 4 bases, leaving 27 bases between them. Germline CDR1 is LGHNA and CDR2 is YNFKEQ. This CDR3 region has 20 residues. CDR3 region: CASSQVSPRGGPALPDTQYF. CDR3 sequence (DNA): TGTGCCAGCAGCCAAGTAAGTCCTCGTGGGGGCCCTGCCCTCCCAGATACGCAGTATTTT.

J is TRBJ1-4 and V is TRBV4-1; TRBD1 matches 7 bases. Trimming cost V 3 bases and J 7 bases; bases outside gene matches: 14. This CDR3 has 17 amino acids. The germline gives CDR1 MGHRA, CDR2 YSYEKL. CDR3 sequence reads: CASSHEGGGGIGEKLFF. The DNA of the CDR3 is TGCGCCAGCAGCCACGAAGGGGGCGGGGGGATAGGTGAAAAACTGTTTTTT.

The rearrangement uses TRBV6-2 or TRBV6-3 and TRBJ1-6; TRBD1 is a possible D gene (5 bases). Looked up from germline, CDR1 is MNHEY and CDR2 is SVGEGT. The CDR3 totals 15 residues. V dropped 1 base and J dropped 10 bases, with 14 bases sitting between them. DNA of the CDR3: TGTGCCAGCAGTTACTTGACAGCAAAAGGGTCACCCCTCCACTTT. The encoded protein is CASSYLTAKGSPLHF.

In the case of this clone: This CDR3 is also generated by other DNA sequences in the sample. The CDR3 DNA reads TGTGCCAGCAGCCCTGGACTAGCGGGTTACAATGAGCAGTTCTTC. The encoded protein is CASSPGLAGYNEQFF. This chain links TRBV9 with TRBJ2-1, with 11 nucleotides matching TRBD2. The CDR3 covers 15 residues. The germline V gene encodes CDR1 SGDLS and CDR2 YYNGEE. V lost 4 bases to trimming and J lost 4 bases; unmatched junction nucleotides: 4.

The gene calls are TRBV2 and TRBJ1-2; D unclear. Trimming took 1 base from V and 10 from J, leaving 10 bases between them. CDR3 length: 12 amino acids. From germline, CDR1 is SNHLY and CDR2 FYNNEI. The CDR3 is CASSEERVDYTF. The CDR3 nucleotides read TGTGCCAGCAGTGAAGAGAGGGTGGACTACACCTTC.

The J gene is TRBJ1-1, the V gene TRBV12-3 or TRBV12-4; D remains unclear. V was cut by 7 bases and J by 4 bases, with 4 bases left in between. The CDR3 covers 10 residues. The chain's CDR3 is CASKGTEAFF. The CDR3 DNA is TGTGCCAGCAAAGGCACTGAAGCTTTCTTT.

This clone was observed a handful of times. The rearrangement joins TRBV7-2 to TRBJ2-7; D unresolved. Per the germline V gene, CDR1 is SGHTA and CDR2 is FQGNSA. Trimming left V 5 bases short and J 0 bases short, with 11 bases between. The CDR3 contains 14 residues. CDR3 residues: CASSPRATSYEQYF. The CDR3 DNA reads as TGTGCCAGCAGCCCCCGCGCGACCTCCTACGAGCAGTACTTC.

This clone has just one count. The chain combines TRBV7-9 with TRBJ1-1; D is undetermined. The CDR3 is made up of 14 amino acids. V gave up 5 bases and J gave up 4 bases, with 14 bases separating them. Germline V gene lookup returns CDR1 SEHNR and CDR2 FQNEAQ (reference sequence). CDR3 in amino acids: CASSGPDEVTEAFF. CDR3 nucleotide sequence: TGTGCCAGCAGCGGTCCTGACGAGGTCACTGAAGCTTTCTTT.

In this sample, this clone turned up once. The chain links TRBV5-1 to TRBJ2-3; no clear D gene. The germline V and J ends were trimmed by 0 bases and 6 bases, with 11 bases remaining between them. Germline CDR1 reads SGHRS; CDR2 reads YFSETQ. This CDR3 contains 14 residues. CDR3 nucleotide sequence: TGCGCCAGCAGCTTGGAAGGGTTCGAGGATACGCAGTATTTT. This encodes CASSLEGFEDTQYF.

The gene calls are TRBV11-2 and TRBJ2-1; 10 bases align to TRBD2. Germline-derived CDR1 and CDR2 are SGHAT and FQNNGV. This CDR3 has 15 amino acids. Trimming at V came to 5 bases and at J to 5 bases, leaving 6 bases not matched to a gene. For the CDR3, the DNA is TGTGCCAGCAGCCCCAGCGGGAGGGAAAACAATGAGCAGTTCTTC. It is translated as CASSPSGRENNEQFF.

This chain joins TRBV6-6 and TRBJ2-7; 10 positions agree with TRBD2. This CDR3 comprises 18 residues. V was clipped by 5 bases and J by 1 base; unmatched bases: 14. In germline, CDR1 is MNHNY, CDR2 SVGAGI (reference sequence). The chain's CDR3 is CASSPSPGLAGVSYEQYF. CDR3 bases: TGTGCCAGCAGTCCTAGTCCCGGGCTAGCGGGAGTATCCTACGAGCAGTACTTC.